This TCR beta chain was sequenced for a study of response to subunit inactivated influenza vaccine. The CDR3 is made up of 15 amino acids. V gave up 6 bases and J gave up 5 bases; unmatched junction bases: 8. CDR1 is MNHNS and CDR2 is SASEGT in the germline V gene. TCRdb recomputed calls from the RT-PCR reads with MiXCR, one row per CDR3 protein. The profile shows roughly 700,000 distinct CDR3 sequences, about 15% of them singletons. Whole-study results and caveats: The authors put forward the suggestion that each seasonal influenza vaccination may bring in only a limited number of new T cells.

This clonotype occurred a few times. The target antigen is unknown. The clonotype originates from a man aged 50 to 60 who received an inactivated influenza vaccine. Source: PBMCs from blood, taken around 15 days before vaccination. The chain combines TRBV6-1 with TRBJ2-1, with 9 bases lining up with TRBD1. This CDR3 is CASSPGTGINNEQFF. As DNA, the CDR3 is TGTGCCAGCAGCCCCGGGACAGGGATCAACAATGAGCAGTTCTTC.